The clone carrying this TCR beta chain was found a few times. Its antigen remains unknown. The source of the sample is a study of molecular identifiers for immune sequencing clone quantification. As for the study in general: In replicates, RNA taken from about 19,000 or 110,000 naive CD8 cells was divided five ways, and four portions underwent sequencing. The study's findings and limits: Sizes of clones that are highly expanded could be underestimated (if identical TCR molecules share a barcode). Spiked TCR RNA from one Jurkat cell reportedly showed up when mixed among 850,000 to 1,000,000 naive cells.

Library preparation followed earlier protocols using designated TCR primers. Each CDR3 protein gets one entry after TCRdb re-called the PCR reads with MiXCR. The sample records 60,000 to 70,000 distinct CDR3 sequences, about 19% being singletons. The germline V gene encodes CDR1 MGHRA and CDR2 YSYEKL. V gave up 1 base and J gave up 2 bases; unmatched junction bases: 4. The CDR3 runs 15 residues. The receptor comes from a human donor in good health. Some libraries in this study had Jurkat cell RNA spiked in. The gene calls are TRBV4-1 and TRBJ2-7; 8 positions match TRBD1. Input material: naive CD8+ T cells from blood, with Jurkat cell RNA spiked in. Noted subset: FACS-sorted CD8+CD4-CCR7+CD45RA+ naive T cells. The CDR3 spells CASSQVPTGAYEQYF. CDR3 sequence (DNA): TGCGCCAGCAGCCAAGTCCCGACAGGGGCCTACGAGCAGTACTTC.